This T cell receptor (beta chain) was captured in a study of T cells in Graves' hyperthyroidism and ophthalmopathy. Per germline, CDR1 SGHRS and CDR2 YFSETQ. This CDR3 has 12 amino acids. The V gene end was trimmed by 4 bases and the J gene end by 7 bases; junction bases not matched to a gene: 2. Study-wide points: Blood shared most expanded thyroid clonotypes above 0.001.

Regarding this clonotype: Its specificity is not known.

Amplified regions were TCR beta CDR3 sequences from RNA transcripts. The HTBI primer set served for first-round RT-PCR of the TCR CDR3. A single record per CDR3 protein comes from TCRdb applying MiXCR to the multiplex PCR reads. The sample yields 300,000 to 450,000 distinct CDR3 sequences, 15% to 18% seen once. Sequences were obtained from blood. V is TRBV5-1 and J is TRBJ2-5; 9 positions match TRBD1. The receptor comes from a woman younger than 30 with Graves' hyperthyroidism that later progressed to Graves' ophthalmopathy. The CDR3 loop reads CASSRGQGTQYF. For the CDR3, the DNA is TGCGCCAGCAGCCGGGGACAGGGGACCCAGTACTTC.